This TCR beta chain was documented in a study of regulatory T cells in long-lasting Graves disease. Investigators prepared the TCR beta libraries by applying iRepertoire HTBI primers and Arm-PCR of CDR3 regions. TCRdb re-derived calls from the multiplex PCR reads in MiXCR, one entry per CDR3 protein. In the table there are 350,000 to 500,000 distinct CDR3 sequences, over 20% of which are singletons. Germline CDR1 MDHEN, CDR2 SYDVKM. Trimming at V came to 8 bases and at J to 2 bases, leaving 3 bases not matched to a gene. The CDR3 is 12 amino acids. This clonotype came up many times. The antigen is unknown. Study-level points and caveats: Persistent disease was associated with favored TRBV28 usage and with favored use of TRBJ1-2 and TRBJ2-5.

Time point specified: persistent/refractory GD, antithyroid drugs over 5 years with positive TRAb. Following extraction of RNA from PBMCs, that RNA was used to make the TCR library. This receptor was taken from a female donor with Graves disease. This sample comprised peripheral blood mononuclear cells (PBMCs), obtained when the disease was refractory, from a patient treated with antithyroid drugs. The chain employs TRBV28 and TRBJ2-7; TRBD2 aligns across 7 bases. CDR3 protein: CASLAGAYEQYF. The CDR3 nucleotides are TGTGCCAGCCTCGCGGGGGCCTACGAGCAGTACTTC.